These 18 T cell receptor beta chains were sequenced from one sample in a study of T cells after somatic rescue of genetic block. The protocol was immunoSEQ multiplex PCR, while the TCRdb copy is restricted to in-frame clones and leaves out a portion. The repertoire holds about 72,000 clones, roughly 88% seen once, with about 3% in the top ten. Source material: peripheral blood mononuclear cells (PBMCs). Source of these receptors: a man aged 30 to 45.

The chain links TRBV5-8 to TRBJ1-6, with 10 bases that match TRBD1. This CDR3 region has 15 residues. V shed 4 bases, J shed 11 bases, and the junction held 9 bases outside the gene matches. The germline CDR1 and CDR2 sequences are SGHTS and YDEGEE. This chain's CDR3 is CASSTGTGEAAPLHF. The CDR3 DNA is TGTGCCAGCAGCACGGGGACAGGGGAGGCAGCACCCCTCCACTTT. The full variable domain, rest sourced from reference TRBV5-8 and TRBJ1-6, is EAGVTQSPTHLIKTRGQQATLRCSPISGHTSVYWYQQALGLGLQFLLWYDEGEERNRGNFPPRFSGRQFPNYSSELNVNALELEDSALYLCASSTGTGEAAPLHFGNGTRLTVT.

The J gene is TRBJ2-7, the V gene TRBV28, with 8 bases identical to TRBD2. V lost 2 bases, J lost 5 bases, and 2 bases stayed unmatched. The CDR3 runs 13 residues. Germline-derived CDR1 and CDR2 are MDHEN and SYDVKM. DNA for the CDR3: TGTGCCAGCAGTTTAAGGACTAGCCACGAGCAGTACTTC. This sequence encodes CASSLRTSHEQYF.

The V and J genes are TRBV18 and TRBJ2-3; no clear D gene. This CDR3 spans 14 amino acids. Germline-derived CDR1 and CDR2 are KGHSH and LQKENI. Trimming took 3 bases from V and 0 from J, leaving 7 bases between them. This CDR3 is CASSPLESTDTQYF. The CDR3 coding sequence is TGTGCCAGCTCACCCTTGGAAAGCACAGATACGCAGTATTTT.

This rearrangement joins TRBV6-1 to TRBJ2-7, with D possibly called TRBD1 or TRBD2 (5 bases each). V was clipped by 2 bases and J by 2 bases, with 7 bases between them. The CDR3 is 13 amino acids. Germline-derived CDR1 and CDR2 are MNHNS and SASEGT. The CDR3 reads CASSERGPYEQYF. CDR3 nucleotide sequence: TGTGCCAGCAGTGAACGGGGACCCTACGAGCAGTACTTC.

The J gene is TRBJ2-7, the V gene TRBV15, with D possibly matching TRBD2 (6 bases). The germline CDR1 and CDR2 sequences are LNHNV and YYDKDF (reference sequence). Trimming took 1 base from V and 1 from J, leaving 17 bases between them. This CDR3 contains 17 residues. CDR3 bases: TGTGCCACCAGCAGAGTCTCCGTTGGGGGGTTATCCTACGAGCAGTACTTC. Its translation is CATSRVSVGGLSYEQYF.

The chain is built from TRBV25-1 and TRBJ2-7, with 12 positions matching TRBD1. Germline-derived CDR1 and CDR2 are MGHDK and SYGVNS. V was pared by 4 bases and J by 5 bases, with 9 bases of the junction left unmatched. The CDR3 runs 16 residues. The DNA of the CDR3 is TGTGCCAGCAGTGGGTACTTGGGGGACAGGGGGCACGAGCAGTACTTC. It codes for CASSGYLGDRGHEQYF.

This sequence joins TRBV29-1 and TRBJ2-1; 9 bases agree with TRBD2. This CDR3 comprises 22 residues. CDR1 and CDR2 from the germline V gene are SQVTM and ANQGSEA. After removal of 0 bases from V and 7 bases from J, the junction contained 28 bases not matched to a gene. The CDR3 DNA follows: TGCAGCGTTGAAGATTATCCCTCGCGTGGACTGCTAGCGGGGATGGGTATAAATGAGCAGTTCTTC. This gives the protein CSVEDYPSRGLLAGMGINEQFF.

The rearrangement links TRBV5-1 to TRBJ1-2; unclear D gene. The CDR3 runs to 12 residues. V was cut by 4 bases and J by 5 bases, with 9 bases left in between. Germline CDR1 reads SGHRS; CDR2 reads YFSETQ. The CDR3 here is CASSAGQYGYTF. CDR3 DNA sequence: TGCGCCAGCAGCGCCGGGCAATATGGCTACACCTTC.

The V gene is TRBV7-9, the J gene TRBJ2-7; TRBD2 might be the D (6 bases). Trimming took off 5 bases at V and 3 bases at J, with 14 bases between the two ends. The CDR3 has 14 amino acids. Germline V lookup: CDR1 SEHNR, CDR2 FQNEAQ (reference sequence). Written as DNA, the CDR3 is TGTGCCAGCAGCCCTAGCGTCGCGAGCTACGAGCAGTACTTC. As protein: CASSPSVASYEQYF.

The CDR3 protein is CASSQERTSGYNEQFF. Here the CDR3 DNA reads TGTGCCAGCAGCCAAGAGCGGACTAGCGGCTACAATGAGCAGTTCTTC. The V and J genes are TRBV4-2 and TRBJ2-1, with 10 nucleotides matching TRBD2. Germline V CDR1 and CDR2: LGHNA, YNFKEQ. The trim removed 0 bases at V and 3 bases at J, leaving 2 bases unmatched. The CDR3 runs 16 residues.

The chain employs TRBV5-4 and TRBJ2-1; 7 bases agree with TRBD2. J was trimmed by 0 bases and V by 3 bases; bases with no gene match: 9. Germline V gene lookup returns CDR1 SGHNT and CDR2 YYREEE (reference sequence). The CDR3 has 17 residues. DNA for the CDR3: TGTGCCAGCAGCTCTCCGGGGAGGGCGAGCTCCTACAATGAGCAGTTCTTC. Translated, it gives CASSSPGRASSYNEQFF. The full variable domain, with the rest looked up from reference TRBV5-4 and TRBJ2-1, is ETGVTQSPTHLIKTRGQQVTLRCSSQSGHNTVSWYQQALGQGPQFIFQYYREEENGRGNFPPRFSGLQFPNYSSELNVNALELDDSALYLCASSSPGRASSYNEQFFGPGTRLTVL.

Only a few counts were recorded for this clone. The CDR3, as DNA: TGCGCCAGCAGCCAGGGGACAGGGAATTGGGCAAATCAGCCCCAGCATTTT. Amino acids: CASSQGTGNWANQPQHF. The chain has TRBV4-3 and TRBJ1-5, with TRBD1 matching 9 bases. Looked up from germline, CDR1 is LGHNA and CDR2 is YSLEER. CDR3 length: 17 amino acids. J gave up 4 bases and V 3 bases, and 10 bases lay outside the gene matches.

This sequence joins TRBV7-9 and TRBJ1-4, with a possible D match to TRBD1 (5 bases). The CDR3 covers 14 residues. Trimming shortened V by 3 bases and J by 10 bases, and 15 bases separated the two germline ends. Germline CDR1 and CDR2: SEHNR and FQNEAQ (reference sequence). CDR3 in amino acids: CASSFGTRAGKLFF. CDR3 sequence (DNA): TGTGCCAGCAGCTTCGGGACTCGAGCAGGAAAACTGTTTTTT. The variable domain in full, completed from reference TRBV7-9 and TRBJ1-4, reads DTGVSQNPRHKITKRGQNVTFRCDPISEHNRLYWYRQTLGQGPEFLTYFQNEAQLEKSRLLSDRFSAERPKGSFSTLEIQRTEQGDSAMYLCASSFGTRAGKLFFGSGTQLSVL.

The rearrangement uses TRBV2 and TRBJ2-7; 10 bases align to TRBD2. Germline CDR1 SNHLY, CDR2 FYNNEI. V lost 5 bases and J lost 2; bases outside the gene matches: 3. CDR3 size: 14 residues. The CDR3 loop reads CASSWTSGPYEQYF. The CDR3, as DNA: TGTGCCAGCAGTTGGACTAGCGGCCCCTACGAGCAGTACTTC.

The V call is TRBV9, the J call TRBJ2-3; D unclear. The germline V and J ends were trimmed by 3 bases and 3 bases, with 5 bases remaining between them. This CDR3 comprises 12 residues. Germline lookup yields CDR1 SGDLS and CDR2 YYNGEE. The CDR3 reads CASSAITDTQYF. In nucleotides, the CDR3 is TGTGCCAGCAGCGCCATAACAGATACGCAGTATTTT.

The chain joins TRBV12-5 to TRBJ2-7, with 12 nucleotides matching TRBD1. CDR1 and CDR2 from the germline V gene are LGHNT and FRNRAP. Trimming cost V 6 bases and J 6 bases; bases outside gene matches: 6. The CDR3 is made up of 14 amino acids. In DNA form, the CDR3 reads TGTGCTAGTGGAACAGGGACAGGGGGCTGCGAGCAGTACTTC. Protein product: CASGTGTGGCEQYF.

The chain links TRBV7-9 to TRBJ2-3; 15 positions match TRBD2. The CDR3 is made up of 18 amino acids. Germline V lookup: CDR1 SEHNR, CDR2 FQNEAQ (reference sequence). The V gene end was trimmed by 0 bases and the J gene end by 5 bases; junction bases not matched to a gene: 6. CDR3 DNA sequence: TGTGCCAGCAGCTTAGCCCTCTGGACTAGCGGGAGGGAAGATACGCAGTATTTT. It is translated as CASSLALWTSGREDTQYF.

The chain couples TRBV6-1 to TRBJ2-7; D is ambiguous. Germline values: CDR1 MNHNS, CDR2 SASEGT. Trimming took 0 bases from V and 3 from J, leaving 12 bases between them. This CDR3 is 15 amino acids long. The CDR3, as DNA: TGTGCCAGCAGTGAAGCGCGCAGAGGAATCTACGAGCAGTACTTC. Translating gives CASSEARRGIYEQYF.